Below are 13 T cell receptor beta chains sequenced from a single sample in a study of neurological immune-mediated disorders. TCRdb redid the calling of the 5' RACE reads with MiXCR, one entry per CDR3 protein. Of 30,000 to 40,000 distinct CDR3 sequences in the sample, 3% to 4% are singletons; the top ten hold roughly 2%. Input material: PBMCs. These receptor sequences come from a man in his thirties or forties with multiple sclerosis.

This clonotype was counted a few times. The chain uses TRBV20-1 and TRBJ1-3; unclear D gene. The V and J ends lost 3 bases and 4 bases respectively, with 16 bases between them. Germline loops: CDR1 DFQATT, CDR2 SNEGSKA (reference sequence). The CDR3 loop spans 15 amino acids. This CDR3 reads CSASSGLWRGNTIYF. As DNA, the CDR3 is TGCAGTGCTAGCTCGGGGTTGTGGAGGGGAAACACCATATATTTT.

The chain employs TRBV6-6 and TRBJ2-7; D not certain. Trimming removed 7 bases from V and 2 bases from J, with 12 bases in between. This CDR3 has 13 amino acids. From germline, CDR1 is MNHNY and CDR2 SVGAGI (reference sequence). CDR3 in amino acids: CASIGVGAYEQYF. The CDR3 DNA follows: TGTGCCAGCATTGGCGTCGGAGCCTACGAGCAGTACTTC.

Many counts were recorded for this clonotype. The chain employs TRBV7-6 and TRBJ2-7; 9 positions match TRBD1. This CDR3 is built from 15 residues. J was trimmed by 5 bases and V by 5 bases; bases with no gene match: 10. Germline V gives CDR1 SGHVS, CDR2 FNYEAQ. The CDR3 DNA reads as TGTGCCAGCAGCAACAACAGGGGGCATGTTCACGAGCAGTACTTC. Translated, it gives CASSNNRGHVHEQYF. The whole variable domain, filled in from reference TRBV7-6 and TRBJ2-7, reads GAGVSQSPRYKVTKRGQDVALRCDPISGHVSLYWYRQALGQGPEFLTYFNYEAQQDKSGLPNDRFSAERPEGSISTLTIQRTEQRDSAMYRCASSNNRGHVHEQYFGPGTRLTVT.

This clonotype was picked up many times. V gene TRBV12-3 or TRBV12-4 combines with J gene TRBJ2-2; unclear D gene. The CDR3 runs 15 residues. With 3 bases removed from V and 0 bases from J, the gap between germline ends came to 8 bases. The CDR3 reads CASSLGRPNTGELFF. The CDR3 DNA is TGTGCCAGCAGTTTGGGTCGACCGAACACCGGGGAGCTGTTTTTT.

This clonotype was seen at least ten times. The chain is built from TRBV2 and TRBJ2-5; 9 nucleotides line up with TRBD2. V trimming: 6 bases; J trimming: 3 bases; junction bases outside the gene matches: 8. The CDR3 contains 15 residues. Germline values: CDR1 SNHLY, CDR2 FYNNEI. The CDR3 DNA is TGTGCCAGCAGGACTAGCGGACTTGACAAAGAGACCCAGTACTTC. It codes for CASRTSGLDKETQYF.

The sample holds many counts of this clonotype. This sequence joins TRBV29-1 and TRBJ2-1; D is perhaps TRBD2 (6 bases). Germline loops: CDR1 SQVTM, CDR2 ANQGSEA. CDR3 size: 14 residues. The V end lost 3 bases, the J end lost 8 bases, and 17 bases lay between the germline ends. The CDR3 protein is CSVDAGFRRDEQFF. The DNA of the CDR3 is TGCAGCGTTGACGCAGGGTTCAGGAGGGATGAGCAGTTCTTC.

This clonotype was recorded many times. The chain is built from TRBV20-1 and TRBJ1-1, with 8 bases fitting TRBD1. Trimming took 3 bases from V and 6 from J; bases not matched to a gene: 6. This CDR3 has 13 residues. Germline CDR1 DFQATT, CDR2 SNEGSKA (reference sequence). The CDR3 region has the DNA TGCAGTGCTAGCACAGGGGGAGGGGCTGAAGCTTTCTTT. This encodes CSASTGGGAEAFF.

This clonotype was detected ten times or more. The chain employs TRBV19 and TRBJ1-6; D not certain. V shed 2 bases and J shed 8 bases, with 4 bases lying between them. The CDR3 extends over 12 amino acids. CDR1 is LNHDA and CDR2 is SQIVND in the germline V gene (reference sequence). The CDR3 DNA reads TGTGCCAGTAGTATACCCGATTCACCCCTCCACTTT. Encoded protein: CASSIPDSPLHF.

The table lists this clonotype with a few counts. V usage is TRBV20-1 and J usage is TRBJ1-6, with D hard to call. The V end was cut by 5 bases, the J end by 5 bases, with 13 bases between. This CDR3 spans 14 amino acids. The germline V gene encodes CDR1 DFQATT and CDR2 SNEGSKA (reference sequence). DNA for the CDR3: TGCAGTGCTTCGACCGGGCATAATAATTCACCCCTCCACTTT. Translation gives CSASTGHNNSPLHF.

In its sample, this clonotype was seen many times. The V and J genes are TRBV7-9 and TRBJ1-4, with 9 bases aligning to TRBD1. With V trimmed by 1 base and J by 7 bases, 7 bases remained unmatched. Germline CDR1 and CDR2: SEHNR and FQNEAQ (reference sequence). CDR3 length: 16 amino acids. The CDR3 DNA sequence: TGTGCCAGCAGCTTAGATCCTGGGACAGGGACTGAAAAACTGTTTTTT. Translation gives CASSLDPGTGTEKLFF.

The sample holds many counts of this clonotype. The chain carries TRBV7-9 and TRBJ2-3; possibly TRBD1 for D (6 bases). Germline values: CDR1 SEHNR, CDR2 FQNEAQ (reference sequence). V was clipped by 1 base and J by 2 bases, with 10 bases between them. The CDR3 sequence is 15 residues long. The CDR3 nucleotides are TGTGCCAGCAGCTTAGTGGGGGCCCCCACAGATACGCAGTATTTT. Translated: CASSLVGAPTDTQYF.

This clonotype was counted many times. In nucleotides, the CDR3 is TGCAGTGCTAGAGATACATTTATGGGGGCTGAGGGCTACACCTTC. As protein: CSARDTFMGAEGYTF. The chain links TRBV20-1 to TRBJ1-2; a possible D gene is TRBD1 (6 bases). This CDR3 has 15 residues. Trimming pared 0 bases from V and 8 bases from J, leaving 19 bases between. CDR1 DFQATT and CDR2 SNEGSKA come from the germline V gene (reference sequence).

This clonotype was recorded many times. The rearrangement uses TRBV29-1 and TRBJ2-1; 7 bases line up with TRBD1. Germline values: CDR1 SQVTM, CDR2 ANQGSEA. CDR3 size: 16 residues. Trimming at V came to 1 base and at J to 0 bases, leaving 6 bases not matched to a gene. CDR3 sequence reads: CSVEASQGVSYNEQFF. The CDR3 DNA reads TGCAGCGTTGAAGCTTCCCAGGGGGTCTCCTACAATGAGCAGTTCTTC.